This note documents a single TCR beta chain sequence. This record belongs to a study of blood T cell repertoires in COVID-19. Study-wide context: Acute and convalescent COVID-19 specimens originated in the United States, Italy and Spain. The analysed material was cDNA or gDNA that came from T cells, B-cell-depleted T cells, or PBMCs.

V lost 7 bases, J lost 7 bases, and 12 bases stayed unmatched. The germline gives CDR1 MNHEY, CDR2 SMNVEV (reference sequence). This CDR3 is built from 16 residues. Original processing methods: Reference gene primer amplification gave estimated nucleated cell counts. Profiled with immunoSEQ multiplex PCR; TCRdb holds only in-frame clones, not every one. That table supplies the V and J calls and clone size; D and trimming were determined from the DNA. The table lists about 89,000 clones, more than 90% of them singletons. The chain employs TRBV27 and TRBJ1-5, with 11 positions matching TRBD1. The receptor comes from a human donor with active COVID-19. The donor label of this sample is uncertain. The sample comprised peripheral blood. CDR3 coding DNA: TGTGCCAGCATCGCTAGCGGGACAGGGGGATTGCAGCCCCAGCATTTT. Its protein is CASIASGTGGLQPQHF.